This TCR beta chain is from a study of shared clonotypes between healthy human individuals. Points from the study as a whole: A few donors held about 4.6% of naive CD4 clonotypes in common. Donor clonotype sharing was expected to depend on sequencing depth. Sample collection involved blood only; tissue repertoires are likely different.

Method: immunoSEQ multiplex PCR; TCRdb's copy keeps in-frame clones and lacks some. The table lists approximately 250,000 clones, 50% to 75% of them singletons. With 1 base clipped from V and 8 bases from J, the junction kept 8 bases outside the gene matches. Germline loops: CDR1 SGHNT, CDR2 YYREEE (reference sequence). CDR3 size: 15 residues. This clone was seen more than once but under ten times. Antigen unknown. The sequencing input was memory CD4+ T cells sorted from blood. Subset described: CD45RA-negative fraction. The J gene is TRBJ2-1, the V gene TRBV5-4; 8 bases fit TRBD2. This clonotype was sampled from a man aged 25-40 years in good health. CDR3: CASSLMAGGADEQFF. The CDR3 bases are TGTGCCAGCAGCTTGATGGCGGGAGGAGCAGATGAGCAGTTCTTC.